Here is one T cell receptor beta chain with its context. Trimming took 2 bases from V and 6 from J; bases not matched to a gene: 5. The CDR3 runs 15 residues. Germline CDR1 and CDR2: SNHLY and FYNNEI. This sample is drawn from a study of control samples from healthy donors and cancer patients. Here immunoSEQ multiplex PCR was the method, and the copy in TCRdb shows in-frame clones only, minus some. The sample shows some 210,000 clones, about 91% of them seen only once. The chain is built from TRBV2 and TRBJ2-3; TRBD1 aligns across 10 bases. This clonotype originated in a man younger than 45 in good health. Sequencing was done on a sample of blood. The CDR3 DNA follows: TGTGCCAGCAGTGAATGGACAGGGGGGCAGGATACGCAGTATTTT. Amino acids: CASSEWTGGQDTQYF. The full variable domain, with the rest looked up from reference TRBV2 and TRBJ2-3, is EPEVTQTPSHQVTQMGQEVILRCVPISNHLYFYWYRQILGQKVEFLVSFYNNEISEKSEIFDDQFSVERPDGSNFTLKIRSTKLEDSAMYFCASSEWTGGQDTQYFGPGTRLTVL.